Below are 24 T cell receptor beta chains sequenced from a single sample in a study of beta chain features in type 1 diabetes. Study results and limitations: Across all four CD4+ subsets, people with type 1 diabetes showed modestly shorter TCRB CDR3s.

No antigens are known for them. The whole isolated RNA underwent reverse transcription, so sequencing captured expressed TCRB transcripts. Measured with immunoSEQ multiplex PCR; TCRdb has only the in-frame clones, and not every one. Of approximately 57,000 clones listed, 50% to 55% are singletons. Sequencing used Tregs from blood. These receptors were collected from a woman aged 40 to 50 with type 1 diabetes.

This rearrangement joins TRBV6-1 to TRBJ1-4; D possibly corresponds to TRBD1 (6 bases). CDR1 is MNHNS and CDR2 is SASEGT in the germline V gene. V was pared by 7 bases and J by 3 bases, with 12 bases between. The CDR3 is 14 residues long. The CDR3 DNA follows: TGTGCCAGCATGGACAGCTCGGCTAATGAAAAACTGTTTTTT. As protein: CASMDSSANEKLFF.

This clone was observed a handful of times. The CDR3 protein is CASVGLGGEQYF. CDR3 nucleotide sequence: TGTGCCAGCGTCGGACTAGGAGGGGAGCAGTACTTC. The chain joins TRBV18 to TRBJ2-7, with 7 bases that match TRBD2. CDR3 length equals 12 residues. J gave up 7 bases and V 8 bases, and 8 bases lay outside the gene matches. Germline values: CDR1 KGHSH, CDR2 LQKENI.

The chain combines TRBV5-1 with TRBJ2-6; 7 nucleotides line up with TRBD1. The V and J ends lost 1 base and 0 bases, in that order; junction bases with no gene match: 4. The CDR3 is 17 amino acids. Germline loops: CDR1 SGHRS, CDR2 YFSETQ. The CDR3 loop is CASSLPGQLSGANVLTF. CDR3 sequence (DNA): TGCGCCAGCAGCTTGCCGGGACAGCTCTCTGGGGCCAACGTCCTGACTTTC.

This clone was seen a handful of times. V and J are TRBV19 and TRBJ2-1; tentatively, D is TRBD1 (5 bases). V lost 1 base and J lost 6, with 13 bases in between. Germline CDR1 and CDR2: LNHDA and SQIVND (reference sequence). The CDR3 length is 15 residues. The chain's CDR3 is CASSIGIGAVNEQFF. As DNA, the CDR3 is TGTGCCAGTAGTATAGGAATAGGGGCGGTCAATGAGCAGTTCTTC.

This clone has only one observation. This chain joins TRBV6-1 and TRBJ1-1; TRBD1 might be the D (6 bases). Germline CDR1 is MNHNS and CDR2 is SASEGT. V was trimmed by 4 bases and J by 6 bases, leaving 9 bases between them. This CDR3 has 12 residues. CDR3 protein: CASSAWGPEAFF. CDR3 nucleotide sequence: TGTGCCAGCAGTGCGTGGGGGCCTGAAGCTTTCTTT.

This clone appeared once. The chain has TRBV18 and TRBJ2-3; 13 bases map to TRBD2. The V gene end was trimmed by 3 bases and the J gene end by 6 bases; junction bases not matched to a gene: 3. Germline V gives CDR1 KGHSH, CDR2 LQKENI. The CDR3 is 15 residues long. CDR3 in DNA: TGTGCCAGCTCACCTCGGACTAGCGGGGGTGATACGCAGTATTTT. Protein sequence: CASSPRTSGGDTQYF.

This sequence joins TRBV29-1 and TRBJ2-2, with D tentatively TRBD1 (6 bases). Germline-derived CDR1 and CDR2 are SQVTM and ANQGSEA. V lost 4 bases, J lost 6 bases, and 15 bases lay in between. The CDR3 spans 14 residues. CDR3 nucleotide sequence: TGCAGCGTTGCGGGGACAAAAGTATCCGGGGAGCTGTTTTTT. Protein: CSVAGTKVSGELFF.

This chain links TRBV5-4 with TRBJ1-1; possible D gene TRBD1, 5 bases. The CDR3 is 15 residues long. Deletions cut 4 bases from V and 2 bases from J, with 15 bases between. Germline lookup yields CDR1 SGHNT and CDR2 YYREEE (reference sequence). The DNA for the CDR3 is TGTGCCAGCAGCATGTTCGACAGACGTAACACTGAAGCTTTCTTT. Residues: CASSMFDRRNTEAFF.

The chain recombines TRBV6-6 with TRBJ2-5; maybe TRBD2 (5 bases). This CDR3 comprises 16 residues. Trimming pared 2 bases from V and 1 base from J, leaving 14 bases between. CDR1 MNHNY and CDR2 SVGAGI come from the germline V gene (reference sequence). CDR3 DNA: TGTGCCAGCAGTTACGAAGGCGGGCTGACCCAAGAGACCCAGTACTTC. Encoded protein: CASSYEGGLTQETQYF.

V gene TRBV7-2 combines with J gene TRBJ2-5, with D perhaps TRBD1 (6 bases). V gave up 4 bases and J gave up 7 bases, with 16 bases separating them. The CDR3 is made up of 14 amino acids. Germline lookup yields CDR1 SGHTA and CDR2 FQGNSA. DNA for the CDR3: TGTGCCAGCAGCTCTCCGACAGGCCGGGGGACCCAGTACTTC. This gives the protein CASSSPTGRGTQYF.

This chain links TRBV2 with TRBJ2-7; 7 bases agree with TRBD1. Per germline, CDR1 SNHLY and CDR2 FYNNEI. Trimming at V came to 2 bases and at J to 6 bases, leaving 4 bases not matched to a gene. The CDR3 is 13 residues long. CDR3 nucleotides: TGTGCCAGCAGTGAACAGGGGGTAGGCGAGCAGTACTTC. Its protein product is CASSEQGVGEQYF. The full variable domain, completed using reference TRBV2 and TRBJ2-7, is EPEVTQTPSHQVTQMGQEVILRCVPISNHLYFYWYRQILGQKVEFLVSFYNNEISEKSEIFDDQFSVERPDGSNFTLKIRSTKLEDSAMYFCASSEQGVGEQYFGPGTRLTVT.

This clone qualifies as large (0.1 to 1%). The V gene is TRBV10-3, the J gene TRBJ2-6; 7 bases are a match to TRBD1. Germline trimming cut 8 bases from V and 0 bases from J; bases unmatched to any gene: 7. CDR1 ENHRY and CDR2 SYGVKD come from the germline V gene. This CDR3 is built from 16 residues. The DNA of the CDR3 is TGTGCCATCGGCGGACAGGCTGGCTCTGGGGCCAACGTCCTGACTTTC. Protein: CAIGGQAGSGANVLTF.

The chain joins TRBV6-5 to TRBJ2-3; TRBD2 is a possible D gene (6 bases). The CDR3 runs 14 residues. Germline values: CDR1 MNHEY, CDR2 SVGAGI. V shed 6 bases and J shed 5 bases, with 15 bases lying between them. In DNA, the CDR3 is TGTGCCAGCAGAAAAGGACTACGAAAAGATACGCAGTATTTT. The encoded protein is CASRKGLRKDTQYF.

The CDR3 region has the DNA TGTGCCAGCAGCTTCGACAGGGGGCTGGGCTACACCTTC. It is translated as CASSFDRGLGYTF. The chain recombines TRBV7-2 with TRBJ1-2; 10 nucleotides align to TRBD1. This CDR3 region has 13 residues. V was pared by 3 bases and J by 8 bases, with 3 bases of the junction left unmatched. Germline V gives CDR1 SGHTA, CDR2 FQGNSA. Using reference TRBV7-2 and TRBJ1-2 for the parts outside the CDR3, the full variable domain is GAGVSQSPSNKVTEKGKDVELRCDPISGHTALYWYRQSLGQGLEFLIYFQGNSAPDKSGLPSDRFSAERTGGSVSTLTIQRTQQEDSAVYLCASSFDRGLGYTFGSGTRLTVV.

In this sample, this clone turned up a few times. The J gene is TRBJ2-7, the V gene TRBV7-2; D possibly corresponds to TRBD1 (6 bases). V was clipped by 5 bases and J by 4 bases, with 15 bases between them. The CDR3 is 14 amino acids. CDR1 and CDR2 from the germline V gene are SGHTA and FQGNSA. The CDR3: CASSPRGKGYEQYF. The DNA of the CDR3 is TGTGCCAGCAGCCCCAGGGGAAAGGGGTACGAGCAGTACTTC.

This clone was counted a few times. The chain couples TRBV7-2 to TRBJ1-5; tentative D call: TRBD1 (5 bases). The CDR3 extends over 15 amino acids. V gave up 5 bases and J gave up 4 bases, with 15 bases separating them. Per the germline V gene, CDR1 is SGHTA and CDR2 is FQGNSA. The CDR3 DNA is TGTGCCAGCAGCCCGGTAAGGGGTAATAATCAGCCCCAGCATTTT. As protein: CASSPVRGNNQPQHF.

This chain joins TRBV7-2 and TRBJ2-5; the match to TRBD1 covers 7 bases. The CDR3 has 14 residues. V was pared by 4 bases and J by 5 bases, with 7 bases of the junction left unmatched. Germline V gene sequence: CDR1 SGHTA, CDR2 FQGNSA. The CDR3 region is CASSYLTGLETQYF. The CDR3 bases are TGTGCCAGCAGCTACTTGACAGGGTTGGAGACCCAGTACTTC.

V and J are TRBV7-2 and TRBJ1-1; D is perhaps TRBD1 (6 bases). CDR1 is SGHTA and CDR2 is FQGNSA in the germline V gene. V dropped 5 bases and J dropped 0 bases, with 10 bases sitting between them. The CDR3 is 14 residues long. The CDR3 DNA follows: TGTGCCAGCAGCCTTGGACAGATGAACACTGAAGCTTTCTTT. Its translation is CASSLGQMNTEAFF. Supplemented by reference TRBV7-2 and TRBJ1-1, the full variable domain reads GAGVSQSPSNKVTEKGKDVELRCDPISGHTALYWYRQSLGQGLEFLIYFQGNSAPDKSGLPSDRFSAERTGGSVSTLTIQRTQQEDSAVYLCASSLGQMNTEAFFGQGTRLTVV.

The chain is built from TRBV18 and TRBJ1-2; the D is unclear. With 2 bases removed from V and 4 bases from J, the gap between germline ends came to 8 bases. Germline-derived CDR1 and CDR2 are KGHSH and LQKENI. The CDR3 is made up of 13 amino acids. The CDR3 spells CASSPDTAYGYTF. The CDR3 nucleotides are TGTGCCAGCTCACCAGACACGGCCTATGGCTACACCTTC.

The V and J genes are TRBV10-3 and TRBJ1-1; possibly TRBD1 for D (6 bases). Per the germline V gene, CDR1 is ENHRY and CDR2 is SYGVKD. The CDR3 is 14 amino acids. The V end lost 10 bases, the J end lost 2 bases, and 17 bases lay between the germline ends. The CDR3 bases are TGTGCCACCAAAGGGGCCAGGGGAAACACTGAAGCTTTCTTT. This sequence encodes CATKGARGNTEAFF.

The chain employs TRBV28 and TRBJ1-5; no clear D. CDR1 is MDHEN, CDR2 SYDVKM, per germline. The CDR3 sequence is 16 residues long. The V end was cut by 3 bases, the J end by 1 base, with 13 bases between. Written as DNA, the CDR3 is TGTGCCAGCAGTTTCCCCTACGTAGCCAGCAATCAGCCCCAGCATTTT. It translates to CASSFPYVASNQPQHF.

The V and J genes are TRBV7-2 and TRBJ1-1; D ambiguous. The V gene's germline CDR1 is SGHTA and CDR2 FQGNSA. This CDR3 spans 11 amino acids. V shed 5 bases and J shed 2 bases, with 3 bases lying between them. CDR3 nucleotides: TGTGCCAGCAGCCTTAACACTGAAGCTTTCTTT. Its protein product is CASSLNTEAFF.

The chain is built from TRBV5-1 and TRBJ2-5, with D perhaps matching TRBD1 (6 bases). Between the trimmed V and J ends, which lost 0 bases and 4 bases, there was a span of 10 bases. The V gene's germline CDR1 is SGHRS and CDR2 YFSETQ. The CDR3 length is 14 residues. The CDR3 coding sequence is TGCGCCAGCAGCTTGGTCCCAGGGGTAGAGACCCAGTACTTC. This gives the protein CASSLVPGVETQYF.

This rearrangement joins TRBV5-5 to TRBJ2-4; 8 nucleotides match TRBD2. V gave up 4 bases and J gave up 7 bases; unmatched junction bases: 7. This CDR3 region has 14 residues. Per the germline V gene, CDR1 is SGHKS and CDR2 is YYEKEE (reference sequence). CDR3 sequence: CASSPFGRANIQYF. The DNA for the CDR3 is TGTGCCAGCAGCCCCTTCGGGAGGGCGAACATTCAGTACTTC.